One sample yielded the 23 T cell receptor beta chains listed below, sequenced in a study of Ad26.COV2.S vaccination and SARS-CoV-2 variants. Treatment noted: some 19 received Ad26.COV2.S at low or high dose, single or two shots; several received placebo; per-sample allocation not given. All samples were drawn on day 63, counting from the first vaccine or placebo injection. Profiled with immunoSEQ multiplex PCR; TCRdb holds only in-frame clones, not every one. The table has more than 400,000 clones, around 92% seen once. The sequencing here drew on peripheral blood, taken in a trial of Ad26.COV2.S vaccine versus placebo. All receptors come from a person aged 18-65 years who received the Ad26.COV2.S COVID-19 vaccine or a placebo.

The CDR3 reads CASSFYDRENYGYTF. In DNA form, the CDR3 reads TGTGCCAGCAGCTTTTACGACAGGGAGAACTATGGCTACACCTTC. The rearrangement uses TRBV5-5 and TRBJ1-2; the match to TRBD1 covers 7 bases. Germline loops: CDR1 SGHKS, CDR2 YYEKEE (reference sequence). CDR3 length: 15 amino acids. With 2 bases clipped from V and 2 bases from J, the junction kept 6 bases outside the gene matches.

The rearrangement uses TRBV27 and TRBJ1-1; D uncertain. The germline V gene has CDR1 MNHEY and CDR2 SMNVEV (reference sequence). CDR3 length equals 15 residues. Trimming removed 2 bases at V and 4 bases at J, with 14 bases between. The CDR3 region has the DNA TGTGCCAGCAGTTTAATGTCGAACTCAGGCACTGAAGCTTTCTTT. This encodes CASSLMSNSGTEAFF.

With respect to this clone: The same CDR3 is also encoded by other DNA sequences in this sample. The V call is TRBV5-1, the J call TRBJ1-1, with D hard to call. The CDR3 runs 12 residues. Trimming removed 0 bases from V and 5 bases from J, with 5 bases in between. The germline gives CDR1 SGHRS, CDR2 YFSETQ. The CDR3 here is CASSLEGTEAFF. CDR3 sequence (DNA): TGCGCCAGCAGCTTGGAGGGTACTGAAGCTTTCTTT. Using reference TRBV5-1 and TRBJ1-1 for the parts outside the CDR3, the full variable domain is KAGVTQTPRYLIKTRGQQVTLSCSPISGHRSVSWYQQTPGQGLQFLFEYFSETQRNKGNFPGRFSGRQFSNSRSEMNVSTLELGDSALYLCASSLEGTEAFFGQGTRLTVV.

The V and J genes are TRBV12-3 or TRBV12-4 and TRBJ1-1, with a weak D call TRBD1 (6 bases). The CDR3 is 13 amino acids. V dropped 2 bases and J dropped 9 bases, with 13 bases sitting between them. The CDR3 here is CASSLRGGHQAFF. The CDR3 DNA is TGTGCCAGCAGTTTAAGGGGGGGACATCAAGCTTTCTTT.

The gene calls are TRBV19 and TRBJ2-2; 7 nucleotides line up with TRBD1. J lost 8 bases, V lost 3 bases, and 9 bases had no gene match. The CDR3 is made up of 15 amino acids. Germline V gene lookup returns CDR1 LNHDA and CDR2 SQIVND (reference sequence). CDR3 in amino acids: CASSIGDSRPGELFF. The CDR3, as DNA: TGTGCCAGTAGTATCGGGGACAGTCGGCCAGGGGAGCTGTTTTTT.

The CDR3 bases are TGTGCCAGCAGCCACTTCCCCTTAGGCGGCTATCGCACAGATACGCAGTATTTT. Protein sequence: CASSHFPLGGYRTDTQYF. The gene calls are TRBV3-1 (or the pseudogene TRBV3-2) and TRBJ2-3; D not resolved. Per the germline V gene, CDR1 is LGHDT and CDR2 is YNNKEL (reference sequence). Trimming shortened V by 3 bases and J by 1 base, and 20 bases separated the two germline ends. This CDR3 contains 18 residues.

The chain has TRBV6-6 and TRBJ1-5; TRBD1 agrees at 8 bases. The CDR3 totals 16 residues. Losses at the gene ends were 2 bases for V and 5 bases for J; bases not matched to a gene: 8. CDR1 and CDR2 from the germline V gene are MNHNY and SVGAGI (reference sequence). CDR3 nucleotides: TGTGCCAGCAGTTACCCCGACAGGGGAGGGTATCAGCCCCAGCATTTT. Its translation: CASSYPDRGGYQPQHF.

The chain is built from TRBV4-3 and TRBJ1-3; unclear D gene. The V gene lost 2 bases and the J gene lost 0 bases, with 8 bases spanning the gap. The CDR3 runs to 15 residues. CDR1 is LGHNA and CDR2 is YSLEER in the germline V gene. CDR3 protein: CASSQRDLSGNTIYF. In DNA form, the CDR3 reads TGCGCCAGCAGCCAAAGAGACCTCTCTGGAAACACCATATATTTT.

V and J are TRBV2 and TRBJ1-2; D gene unclear. The germline gives CDR1 SNHLY, CDR2 FYNNEI. The CDR3 contains 14 residues. Trimming shortened V by 2 bases and J by 4 bases, and 11 bases separated the two germline ends. The CDR3: CASSEIMGTYGYTF. The CDR3 nucleotides read TGTGCCAGCAGTGAAATTATGGGTACCTATGGCTACACCTTC.

The gene calls are TRBV2 and TRBJ2-4; TRBD1 is a possible D gene (6 bases). The CDR3 is 18 amino acids. Germline V gene lookup returns CDR1 SNHLY and CDR2 FYNNEI. Trimming stripped 7 bases from V and 7 bases from J, with 29 bases between. The CDR3 sequence is CASKGLYGLDRTRNIQYF. The DNA for the CDR3 is TGTGCCAGCAAGGGGTTGTATGGCCTCGACAGGACGAGGAACATTCAGTACTTC.

V is TRBV9 and J is TRBJ1-2; D gene unclear. This CDR3 comprises 15 residues. Trimming removed 0 bases from V and 3 bases from J, with 12 bases in between. CDR1 and CDR2 (germline): SGDLS, YYNGEE. In nucleotides, the CDR3 is TGTGCCAGCAGCGTAGGTGGGGTAAAAGACTATGGCTACACCTTC. This gives the protein CASSVGGVKDYGYTF.

This chain links TRBV13 with TRBJ2-7; D not resolved. The CDR3 consists of 12 residues. The germline V gene encodes CDR1 PRHDT and CDR2 FYEKMQ (reference sequence). The V and J ends lost 3 bases and 7 bases respectively, with 10 bases between them. The CDR3 DNA reads TGTGCCAGCAGCTTTGACCTAGGAGAGCAGTACTTC. Amino acids: CASSFDLGEQYF.

The rearrangement links TRBV28 to TRBJ2-5; 9 positions match TRBD2. This CDR3 has 15 amino acids. Germline loops: CDR1 MDHEN, CDR2 SYDVKM. V lost 5 bases, J lost 1 base, and 5 bases stayed unmatched. CDR3 loop: CASSVSSGVQETQYF. CDR3 bases: TGTGCCAGCAGTGTTTCTAGCGGGGTCCAAGAGACCCAGTACTTC.

The rearrangement uses TRBV3-1 (or the pseudogene TRBV3-2) and TRBJ2-1, with D unresolved. This CDR3 spans 13 amino acids. Germline CDR1 is LGHDT and CDR2 is YNNKEL (reference sequence). Trimming stripped 3 bases from V and 5 bases from J, with 8 bases between. The CDR3 here is CASSQRRDNEQFF. As DNA, the CDR3 is TGTGCCAGCAGCCAGAGACGGGACAATGAGCAGTTCTTC.

J is TRBJ1-6 and V is TRBV19; D possibly corresponds to TRBD1 (6 bases). With 5 bases removed from V and 3 bases from J, the gap between germline ends came to 14 bases. This CDR3 contains 16 residues. The germline V gene encodes CDR1 LNHDA and CDR2 SQIVND (reference sequence). The CDR3 sequence is CASSSVGGHYNSPLHF. CDR3 coding DNA: TGTGCCAGTAGTTCTGTGGGGGGCCACTATAATTCACCCCTCCACTTT.

A few counts support this clone. This chain links TRBV18 with TRBJ2-3, with no clear D. Between the trimmed V and J ends, which lost 3 bases and 2 bases, there was a span of 12 bases. The CDR3 loop spans 15 amino acids. Per germline, CDR1 KGHSH and CDR2 LQKENI. Written as DNA, the CDR3 is TGTGCCAGCTCACCTTCCCGGGCGCCCACAGATACGCAGTATTTT. Translating it yields CASSPSRAPTDTQYF. Combining the CDR3 with reference TRBV18 and TRBJ2-3 gives the whole variable domain NAGVMQNPRHLVRRRGQEARLRCSPMKGHSHVYWYRQLPEEGLKFMVYLQKENIIDESGMPKERFSAEFPKEGPSILRIQQVVRGDSAAYFCASSPSRAPTDTQYFGPGTRLTVL.

The sample holds one count of this clone. This chain joins TRBV28 and TRBJ1-1; 8 nucleotides agree with TRBD1. With 6 bases clipped from V and 0 bases from J, the junction kept 6 bases outside the gene matches. The length of the CDR3 is 15 residues. Germline CDR1 reads MDHEN; CDR2 reads SYDVKM. The CDR3 sequence: CASSPRTGMNTEAFF. The CDR3, as DNA: TGTGCCAGCAGCCCGCGGACAGGGATGAACACTGAAGCTTTCTTT.

This chain uses TRBV29-1 with TRBJ1-2; D is unresolved. Per germline, CDR1 SQVTM and CDR2 ANQGSEA. This CDR3 has 12 residues. Trimming stripped 4 bases from V and 3 bases from J, with 9 bases between. The chain's CDR3 is CSVVKGDYGYTF. The CDR3 DNA follows: TGCAGCGTTGTGAAGGGAGACTATGGCTACACCTTC. Supplemented by reference TRBV29-1 and TRBJ1-2, the full variable domain reads SAVISQKPSRDICQRGTSLTIQCQVDSQVTMMFWYRQQPGQSLTLIATANQGSEATYESGFVIDKFPISRPNLTFSTLTVSNMSPEDSSIYLCSVVKGDYGYTFGSGTRLTVV.

This clone was counted a single time. This rearrangement joins TRBV28 to TRBJ2-7; D not certain. The germline V gene has CDR1 MDHEN and CDR2 SYDVKM. The V end was cut by 7 bases, the J end by 5 bases, with 12 bases between. The CDR3 spans 12 residues. Written as DNA, the CDR3 is TGTGCCAGCAAGCTCAACACCGACGAGCAGTACTTC. Residues: CASKLNTDEQYF. Filled out from reference TRBV28 and TRBJ2-7, the complete variable domain reads DVKVTQSSRYLVKRTGEKVFLECVQDMDHENMFWYRQDPGLGLRLIYFSYDVKMKEKGDIPEGYSVSREKKERFSLILESASTNQTSMYLCASKLNTDEQYFGPGTRLTVT.

The chain is built from TRBV4-3 and TRBJ2-7, with a possible D match to TRBD1 (5 bases). V lost 0 bases, J lost 1 base, and 7 bases lay in between. CDR1 is LGHNA and CDR2 is YSLEER in the germline V gene. There are 14 residues in the CDR3. CDR3 loop: CASSQDQGSYEQYF. Written as DNA, the CDR3 is TGCGCCAGCAGCCAAGATCAGGGATCCTACGAGCAGTACTTC.

With respect to this clone: At one of its ends the junction is not consistent with the germline gene, which may arise from a read error. The chain couples TRBV5-6 to TRBJ2-1; 11 bases agree with TRBD2. The V gene's germline CDR1 is SGHDT and CDR2 YYEEEE. The CDR3 runs 16 residues. CDR3 amino acids: CASSSLGEDRLAGSVF. In nucleotides, the CDR3 is TGTGCCAGCAGCTCCCTAGGGGAGGACCGACTAGCGGGGTCGGTCTTC.

V usage is TRBV19 and J usage is TRBJ2-3; possible D gene TRBD2, 5 bases. The CDR3 runs 13 residues. Germline lookup yields CDR1 LNHDA and CDR2 SQIVND (reference sequence). V was trimmed by 9 bases and J by 2 bases, leaving 12 bases between them. The CDR3 loop reads CARDSNLTDTQYF. The CDR3 nucleotides read TGTGCCAGGGACTCGAACCTCACAGATACGCAGTATTTT.

This chain links TRBV12-3 or TRBV12-4 with TRBJ2-1; a possible D gene is TRBD1 (6 bases). This CDR3 has 12 residues. The V end lost 6 bases, the J end lost 6 bases, and 9 bases lay between the germline ends. The CDR3 sequence: CASSWGPNEQFF. DNA for the CDR3: TGTGCCAGCAGCTGGGGGCCCAATGAGCAGTTCTTC.